These 24 T cell receptor beta chains were sequenced from one sample in a study of beta chain features in type 1 diabetes. The entirety of the isolated RNA underwent reverse transcription, so expressed TCRB transcripts were sequenced. The table came from immunoSEQ multiplex PCR; TCRdb's copy has only in-frame clones and leaves some out. The data show hundreds of thousands of clones, with more than 9.5% seen just once and just over 0.015% held by the top ten. The sequencing input was naive CD4+ T cells from blood. Source of these receptors: a woman aged 25-40 years in good health.

This clone was seen a handful of times. DNA of the CDR3: TGTGCCAGCAGTGGGGGGAGTGGCACCGGGGAGCTGTTTTTT. Protein: CASSGGSGTGELFF. The chain carries TRBV28 and TRBJ2-2; D may be TRBD2 (6 bases). This CDR3 is built from 14 residues. In germline, CDR1 is MDHEN, CDR2 SYDVKM. V lost 5 bases, J lost 4 bases, and 11 bases lay in between.

The gene calls are TRBV15 and TRBJ1-5; 9 bases fit TRBD1. The V gene's germline CDR1 is LNHNV and CDR2 YYDKDF (reference sequence). This CDR3 comprises 16 residues. V dropped 0 bases and J dropped 9; count of bases not matched to a gene: 9. CDR3 nucleotides: TGTGCCACCAGCAGAGAACAGGGGGCCTCAATCGGGCCCCAGCATTTT. Residues: CATSREQGASIGPQHF.

This clone was seen a handful of times. This specimen includes other DNA sequences encoding the same CDR3. V usage is TRBV28 and J usage is TRBJ2-7, with D maybe TRBD1 (6 bases). The CDR3 length is 12 residues. V was cut by 4 bases and J by 4 bases, with 8 bases left in between. The germline V gene encodes CDR1 MDHEN and CDR2 SYDVKM. This CDR3 reads CASSSGVYEQYF. For the CDR3, the DNA is TGTGCCAGCAGTTCAGGGGTGTACGAGCAGTACTTC.

The genes are TRBV27 and TRBJ2-1; tentative D call: TRBD2 (7 bases). Germline CDR1 is MNHEY and CDR2 is SMNVEV (reference sequence). V lost 6 bases and J lost 0, with 21 bases in between. The CDR3 loop spans 18 amino acids. The CDR3 nucleotides read TGTGCCAGCAGAGGGGGGGGGTTGGCGCAACGCTCCTACAATGAGCAGTTCTTC. It specifies CASRGGGLAQRSYNEQFF.

The CDR3 here is CASRKGLGGETQYF. The CDR3 DNA sequence: TGTGCCAGCAGGAAAGGACTAGGAGGAGAGACCCAGTACTTC. The rearrangement uses TRBV2 and TRBJ2-5; 7 nucleotides line up with TRBD2. This CDR3 region has 14 residues. Losses at the gene ends were 6 bases for V and 4 bases for J; bases not matched to a gene: 8. The germline V gene encodes CDR1 SNHLY and CDR2 FYNNEI.

The chain combines TRBV7-2 with TRBJ2-3, with TRBD2 matching over 11 bases. The V and J ends lost 5 bases and 0 bases, in that order; junction bases with no gene match: 4. Germline V gives CDR1 SGHTA, CDR2 FQGNSA. This CDR3 is built from 16 residues. The CDR3 region has the DNA TGTGCCAGCAGCCTAAGGACTAGCGGGAGCACAGATACGCAGTATTTT. The encoded protein is CASSLRTSGSTDTQYF.

V and J are TRBV4-2 and TRBJ1-4; TRBD1 matches at 9 bases. This CDR3 contains 15 residues. Germline assignment: CDR1 LGHNA and CDR2 YNFKEQ. V shed 4 bases, J shed 6 bases, and the junction held 6 bases outside the gene matches. CDR3 region: CASSPGDRVDEKLFF. CDR3 bases: TGTGCCAGCAGCCCGGGGGACAGGGTGGATGAAAAACTGTTTTTT.

In its sample, this clone was seen a few times. J is TRBJ2-5 and V is TRBV6-5; 12 nucleotides match TRBD2. Germline CDR1 is MNHEY and CDR2 is SVGAGI. V lost 0 bases to trimming and J lost 3 bases; unmatched junction nucleotides: 2. The CDR3 length is 16 residues. DNA of the CDR3: TGTGCCAGCAGTTACTCGCGGACTAGCGGGGAAGAGACCCAGTACTTC. Protein: CASSYSRTSGEETQYF.

The genes are TRBV11-1 and TRBJ2-1; 8 bases match TRBD2. Unmatched junction bases numbered 3, after V lost 1 base and J lost 10 bases. Per the germline V gene, CDR1 is SGHAT and CDR2 is FQDESV (reference sequence). The CDR3 runs 13 residues. CDR3 residues: CASSLGTSREQFF. The CDR3 bases are TGTGCCAGCAGCTTAGGGACTAGCAGAGAGCAGTTCTTC.

This clone was counted only a few times. This sequence joins TRBV28 and TRBJ2-7; 7 bases map to TRBD2. V lost 4 bases, J lost 1 base, and 13 bases stayed unmatched. CDR1 MDHEN and CDR2 SYDVKM come from the germline V gene. The CDR3 runs 17 residues. The DNA for the CDR3 is TGTGCCAGCAGTTCATCCCTGGGGGGGATGAGTTCCTACGAGCAGTACTTC. Translating it yields CASSSSLGGMSSYEQYF. Drawing the rest from reference TRBV28 and TRBJ2-7, the complete variable domain is DVKVTQSSRYLVKRTGEKVFLECVQDMDHENMFWYRQDPGLGLRLIYFSYDVKMKEKGDIPEGYSVSREKKERFSLILESASTNQTSMYLCASSSSLGGMSSYEQYFGPGTRLTVT.

This chain links TRBV6-5 with TRBJ2-7, with D maybe TRBD1 (6 bases). CDR1 is MNHEY and CDR2 is SVGAGI in the germline V gene. V was cut by 5 bases and J by 0 bases, with 11 bases left in between. CDR3 size: 14 residues. This CDR3 reads CASSDRDNSYEQYF. CDR3 bases: TGTGCCAGCAGTGACCGGGACAACTCCTACGAGCAGTACTTC.

This clone turned up a few times. J is TRBJ2-1 and V is TRBV7-2, with 9 bases lining up with TRBD2. V lost 7 bases and J lost 1; bases outside the gene matches: 11. This CDR3 has 17 amino acids. CDR1 is SGHTA, CDR2 FQGNSA, per germline. The CDR3 loop reads CASTLTGTSTSYNEQFF. CDR3 in DNA: TGTGCCAGCACCCTAACCGGGACTAGCACTTCCTACAATGAGCAGTTCTTC.

This clone was detected only a few times. V and J are TRBV7-2 and TRBJ2-1; D is ambiguous. Germline V gives CDR1 SGHTA, CDR2 FQGNSA. The CDR3 is 13 amino acids. V dropped 4 bases and J dropped 8 bases, with 12 bases sitting between them. In nucleotides, the CDR3 is TGTGCCAGCAGCTCAGCTATGGCATATGAGCAGTTCTTC. It encodes CASSSAMAYEQFF.

The sample holds a few counts of this clone. This chain uses TRBV11-2 with TRBJ2-4; the D gene is possibly TRBD1 (5 bases). V gave up 1 base and J gave up 1 base, with 11 bases separating them. CDR1 SGHAT and CDR2 FQNNGV come from the germline V gene. The CDR3 runs to 16 residues. The CDR3 reads CASSLAPPGAKNIQYF. As DNA, the CDR3 is TGTGCCAGCAGCTTAGCACCCCCAGGGGCCAAAAACATTCAGTACTTC.

This clone was seen a few times. This rearrangement joins TRBV28 to TRBJ1-1, with 8 bases lining up with TRBD1. Trimming took 8 bases from V and 5 from J; bases not matched to a gene: 7. CDR3 size: 13 residues. Germline V gene lookup returns CDR1 MDHEN and CDR2 SYDVKM. The DNA for the CDR3 is TGTGCCAGCGGGGGCAGGGGGCGGACTGAAGCTTTCTTT. This codes for CASGGRGRTEAFF.

The rearrangement uses TRBV27 and TRBJ2-7, with TRBD1 matching over 7 bases. The CDR3 is 14 amino acids. Germline assignment: CDR1 MNHEY and CDR2 SMNVEV (reference sequence). V shed 0 bases, J shed 5 bases, and the junction held 4 bases outside the gene matches. CDR3 sequence (DNA): TGTGCCAGCAGTTTATCTAGGGGGCTTAACGAGCAGTACTTC. Amino acid sequence: CASSLSRGLNEQYF.

This clone was observed a handful of times. This chain joins TRBV19 and TRBJ1-5; maybe TRBD1 (5 bases). Germline lookup yields CDR1 LNHDA and CDR2 SQIVND (reference sequence). V was shortened by 7 bases and J by 8 bases, with 15 bases between the two germline ends. The CDR3 covers 13 residues. The CDR3 bases are TGTGCCAGTACGGGGGTCATTTGGGAGCCCCAGCATTTT. As protein: CASTGVIWEPQHF.

This clone was seen a few times. The chain uses TRBV28 and TRBJ2-1; D is uncertain. The ends were cut back, 6 bases at V and 1 base at J, with 10 bases in the middle. The CDR3 loop spans 14 amino acids. Germline lookup yields CDR1 MDHEN and CDR2 SYDVKM. CDR3 sequence (DNA): TGTGCCAGCAGCGTAATCCCTTCCTACAATGAGCAGTTCTTC. Amino acid sequence: CASSVIPSYNEQFF.

Only a few counts were recorded for this clone. The J gene is TRBJ2-7, the V gene TRBV7-2, with 8 positions matching TRBD1. Germline V gene lookup returns CDR1 SGHTA and CDR2 FQGNSA. J gave up 4 bases and V 5 bases, and 10 bases lay outside the gene matches. The CDR3 spans 15 residues. The CDR3 nucleotides read TGTGCCAGCAGCCCGATAGCTCAGGGGGCGTACGAGCAGTACTTC. As protein: CASSPIAQGAYEQYF. Full variable domain (rest looked up from reference TRBV7-2 and TRBJ2-7): GAGVSQSPSNKVTEKGKDVELRCDPISGHTALYWYRQSLGQGLEFLIYFQGNSAPDKSGLPSDRFSAERTGGSVSTLTIQRTQQEDSAVYLCASSPIAQGAYEQYFGPGTRLTVT.

This clone was found a few times. The chain has TRBV7-9 and TRBJ1-1; 9 positions agree with TRBD1. The CDR3 totals 15 residues. From germline, CDR1 is SEHNR and CDR2 FQNEAQ (reference sequence). Germline trimming cut 3 bases from V and 5 bases from J; bases unmatched to any gene: 7. CDR3 residues: CASSLEQGAKTEAFF. Here the CDR3 DNA reads TGTGCCAGCAGCTTGGAACAGGGGGCAAAGACTGAAGCTTTCTTT.

The chain is built from TRBV4-3 and TRBJ2-1; a possible D gene is TRBD1 (6 bases). Germline V gene lookup returns CDR1 LGHNA and CDR2 YSLEER. V lost 1 base to trimming and J lost 4 bases, with 17 bases between them. This CDR3 is 17 amino acids long. CDR3 nucleotides: TGCGCCAGCAGCCAAGTCGAAGGCGCGGACAGTTACAATGAGCAGTTCTTC. It translates to CASSQVEGADSYNEQFF.

Only a few counts were recorded for this clone. One junction end disagrees with the germline gene, perhaps due to a read error. The chain couples TRBV7-7 to TRBJ2-3, with 9 bases fitting TRBD1. CDR1 and CDR2 (germline): SSHAT, FNYEAQ (reference sequence). The CDR3 consists of 14 residues. CDR3 nucleotide sequence: TGTGCTAGCAGTCCGGGACAGGGATCAGATACGCAGTATTTT. Translating it yields CASSPGQGSDTQYF. The full variable domain, completed using reference TRBV7-7 and TRBJ2-3, is GAGVSQSPRYKVTKRGQDVTLRCDPISSHATLYWYQQALGQGPEFLTYFNYEAQPDKSGLPSDRFSAERPEGSISTLTIQRTEQRDSAMYRCASSPGQGSDTQYFGPGTRLTVL.

V gene TRBV7-2 combines with J gene TRBJ2-7, with D perhaps TRBD1 (5 bases). V was pared by 2 bases and J by 6 bases, with 17 bases between. CDR1 SGHTA and CDR2 FQGNSA come from the germline V gene. CDR3 length: 15 amino acids. CDR3 loop: CASSLQGREIGEQYF. As DNA, the CDR3 is TGTGCCAGCAGCTTACAGGGAAGGGAAATAGGCGAGCAGTACTTC.

This clone was seen a handful of times. This chain joins TRBV4-2 and TRBJ2-7; TRBD2 agrees at 12 bases. Germline trimming cut 1 base from V and 6 bases from J; bases unmatched to any gene: 4. The germline CDR1 and CDR2 sequences are LGHNA and YNFKEQ. The CDR3 has 15 amino acids. The CDR3 DNA reads as TGTGCCAGCAGCCAAGGGGCTAGCGGGAGGGTCGAGCAGTACTTC. As protein: CASSQGASGRVEQYF.